A selection of T cell receptor beta chains follows, all from one sample in a study of blood T cell repertoires in COVID-19. Using immunoSEQ multiplex PCR, the repertoire was profiled, and TCRdb retains in-frame clones only, with some absent. Altogether 190,000 or so clones are present, about 81% being singletons, with the ten largest covering 9.2%. The sample taken for sequencing was PBMCs or T cells enriched from blood (not recorded which). Every receptor here comes from a man aged 35-49 years who had recovered from COVID-19. CDR3s include the opening cysteine and the closing phenylalanine or tryptophan. D genes are given only for firm matches. A clone size is listed for some rows: how often the clone was seen (once, few, many), or a class if it is expanded.

v_call	d_call	clone_size	j_call	cdr3_aa	cdr3_nt
TRBV5-1	.	few	TRBJ2-7	CASSLTGPYEQYF	TGCGCCAGCAGCTTGACAGGACCCTACGAGCAGTACTTC
TRBV7-9	.	.	TRBJ1-1	CASSPGGEVRAFF	TGTGCCAGCAGCCCAGGAGGGGAGGTTCGGGCTTTCTTT
TRBV5-1	.	.	TRBJ1-1	CASSRTQGNTEAFF	TGCGCCAGCAGCCGCACCCAGGGAAACACTGAAGCTTTCTTT
TRBV5-1	.	few	TRBJ2-7	CASSTAGYSYEQYF	TGCGCCAGCAGTACGGCAGGCTACTCCTACGAGCAGTACTTC
TRBV11-2	TRBD2	.	TRBJ2-3	CASSSGLAGGPADTQYF	TGTGCCAGCAGCTCAGGACTAGCGGGGGGGCCAGCAGATACGCAGTATTTT
TRBV2	TRBD2	.	TRBJ2-3	CARESGTSTDTQYF	TGTGCCAGAGAGAGCGGGACCAGCACAGATACGCAGTATTTT
TRBV3-1/TRBV3-2	TRBD1	.	TRBJ2-7	CASSLRGRYEQYF	TGTGCCAGCAGCCTCAGGGGGCGGTACGAGCAGTACTTC
TRBV19	TRBD1	few	TRBJ1-1	CASSITGANTEAFF	TGTGCCAGTAGTATTACAGGGGCGAACACTGAAGCTTTCTTT
TRBV18	.	.	TRBJ1-1	CASSPRQYENTEAFF	TGTGCCAGCTCACCACGACAGTACGAGAACACTGAAGCTTTCTTT
TRBV11-2	TRBD2	.	TRBJ2-5	CASSLDRLAGVETQYF	TGTGCCAGCAGCTTAGATCGTCTAGCGGGAGTGGAGACCCAGTACTTC
TRBV7-8	.	.	TRBJ1-3	CASSPPGVNTIYF	TGTGCCAGCAGCCCCCCCGGTGTAAACACCATATATTTT
TRBV6-5	.	.	TRBJ1-1	CASNSGTLRIAFF	TGTGCCAGCAACTCCGGGACTCTTAGAATAGCTTTCTTT
TRBV12-5	TRBD2	.	TRBJ2-2	CASGIGGGGELFF	TGTGCTAGTGGTATCGGCGGGGGCGGGGAGCTGTTTTTT
TRBV2	TRBD1	.	TRBJ1-5	CASSEYGTGGDQPQHF	TGTGCCAGCAGTGAATATGGGACAGGGGGCGATCAGCCCCAGCATTTT
TRBV18	TRBD1	.	TRBJ2-1	CASSPRKQGGDEQFF	TGTGCCAGCTCACCACGTAAACAGGGGGGCGATGAGCAGTTCTTC
TRBV6-5	TRBD1	.	TRBJ1-6	CATSQGAQFLLHF	TGTGCCACCTCCCAGGGGGCGCAGTTTCTCCTCCACTTT
TRBV7-3	.	once	TRBJ1-2	CASSQTGQRINYGYTF	TGTGCCAGCAGCCAGACAGGACAGAGGATTAACTATGGCTACACCTTC
TRBV21-1	.	.	TRBJ2-1	CASSKIAGGYNEQFF	TGTGCCAGCAGCAAAATAGCGGGAGGGTACAATGAGCAGTTCTTC
TRBV7-9	.	once	TRBJ2-7	CASSGPGTYEQYF	TGTGCCAGCAGCGGACCCGGGACCTACGAGCAGTACTTC
TRBV24-1	TRBD2	.	TRBJ2-5	CATSSGGTRKTETQYF	TGTGCCACCAGCTCGGGGGGGACTCGGAAGACGGAGACCCAGTACTTC
TRBV30	.	many	TRBJ2-7	CAWSSGYEQYF	TGTGCCTGGAGTTCGGGCTACGAGCAGTACTTC
TRBV4-2	.	.	TRBJ1-6	CASSLSGTKGDSPLHF	TGTGCCAGCAGCCTTTCGGGGACAAAAGGAGATTCACCCCTCCACTTT
TRBV11-3	.	.	TRBJ1-1	CASSLDRTEAFF	TGTGCCAGCAGCTTAGACAGGACTGAAGCTTTCTTT
TRBV10-1	TRBD2	.	TRBJ2-2	CASSKWTSGREELFF	TGCGCCAGCAGTAAATGGACTAGCGGTAGGGAGGAGCTGTTTTTT
TRBV7-9	.	.	TRBJ1-2	CASSPALGGINYGYTF	TGTGCCAGCAGCCCAGCGCTGGGGGGGATTAACTATGGCTACACCTTC
TRBV7-3	.	.	TRBJ2-5	CASSAGQGQAQYF	TGTGCCAGCAGCGCAGGCCAGGGGCAAGCCCAGTACTTC
TRBV7-8	TRBD1	.	TRBJ2-7	CASSQTGGATDEQYF	TGTGCCAGCAGCCAGACAGGGGGCGCAACAGACGAGCAGTACTTC
TRBV28	.	many	TRBJ2-1	CASSLVSTISYNEQFF	TGTGCCAGCAGTTTAGTGAGTACTATTTCCTACAATGAGCAGTTCTTC
TRBV10-2	.	.	TRBJ1-4	CASGPQGSWEKLFF	TGCGCCAGCGGCCCCCAGGGGAGTTGGGAAAAACTGTTTTTT
TRBV19	TRBD1	many	TRBJ1-1	CASTGQGLGNTEAFF	TGTGCCAGTACGGGACAGGGGCTAGGGAACACTGAAGCTTTCTTT
TRBV6-1	.	.	TRBJ1-5	CASSEDSLSNQPQHF	TGTGCCAGCAGTGAAGACAGCCTTTCCAATCAGCCCCAGCATTTT
TRBV19	.	.	TRBJ1-4	CASSVQTGTRKLFF	TGTGCCAGTAGTGTCCAAACAGGGACGCGAAAACTGTTTTTT
TRBV18	TRBD2	.	TRBJ2-2	CASSRSAGGTGELFF	TGTGCCAGCTCACGAAGTGCGGGAGGGACCGGGGAGCTGTTTTTT
TRBV5-4	.	.	TRBJ2-7	CASSLILPLSYEQYF	TGTGCCAGCAGCTTGATTCTACCCCTCTCCTACGAGCAGTACTTC
TRBV7-9	.	.	TRBJ1-6	CASLIWGGAGSPLHF	TGTGCCAGCCTCATATGGGGTGGGGCCGGTTCACCCCTCCACTTT
TRBV18	.	.	TRBJ1-5	CASSPLGAGQEGQPQHF	TGTGCCAGCTCACCTTTAGGGGCCGGGCAGGAGGGTCAGCCCCAGCATTTT
TRBV5-4	TRBD2	.	TRBJ2-7	CASSLWSGSGDEQYF	TGTGCCAGCAGCTTGTGGAGCGGGAGTGGCGACGAGCAGTACTTC
TRBV7-9	TRBD1	.	TRBJ2-1	CASSIRGPGQFINEQFF	TGTGCCAGCAGTATAAGGGGGCCGGGACAGTTTATCAATGAGCAGTTCTTC
TRBV21-1	.	once	TRBJ1-1	CASSLTRGPPFKEAFF	TGTGCCAGCAGTCTCACCAGGGGCCCCCCATTCAAGGAAGCTTTCTTT
TRBV9	TRBD2	once	TRBJ2-2	CASSVATSGGAFGSGELFF	TGTGCCAGCAGCGTAGCTACTAGCGGGGGGGCTTTTGGCTCCGGGGAGCTGTTTTTT
TRBV18	.	.	TRBJ2-1	CASSPRAAGQFF	TGTGCCAGCTCACCCCGGGCCGCGGGGCAGTTCTTC
TRBV3-1/TRBV3-2	.	.	TRBJ2-1	CASSQDLAGHEQFF	TGTGCCAGCAGCCAAGATCTTGCGGGCCATGAGCAGTTCTTC